This record looks at one TCR beta chain sequence and its context. Sequencing was performed with immunoSEQ multiplex PCR; in TCRdb, only in-frame clones are kept and a portion is missing. There are fewer than 250,000 clones in the sample; 85% to 95% occur only once, and approximately 1.3% lies in the top ten. This entry is derived from a study of T cell responses to AZD1222 COVID-19 vaccine. The CDR3 length is 21 residues. Germline assignment: CDR1 MDHEN and CDR2 SYDVKM. V was pared by 4 bases and J by 1 base, with 19 bases of the junction left unmatched. The receptor was isolated from an adult in good health. Sequences were derived from peripheral blood, sampled on day 0 of AZD1222 vaccination. V is TRBV28 and J is TRBJ2-5; 12 bases map to TRBD2. The CDR3 nucleotides are TGTGCCAGCAGTTATGCTTTTCTAGCGGGGGGGCGAAGAAGTCGCCAAGAGACCCAGTACTTC. The encoded protein is CASSYAFLAGGRRSRQETQYF. Full variable domain (outside the CDR3, taken from reference TRBV28 and TRBJ2-5): DVKVTQSSRYLVKRTGEKVFLECVQDMDHENMFWYRQDPGLGLRLIYFSYDVKMKEKGDIPEGYSVSREKKERFSLILESASTNQTSMYLCASSYAFLAGGRRSRQETQYFGPGTRLLVL.